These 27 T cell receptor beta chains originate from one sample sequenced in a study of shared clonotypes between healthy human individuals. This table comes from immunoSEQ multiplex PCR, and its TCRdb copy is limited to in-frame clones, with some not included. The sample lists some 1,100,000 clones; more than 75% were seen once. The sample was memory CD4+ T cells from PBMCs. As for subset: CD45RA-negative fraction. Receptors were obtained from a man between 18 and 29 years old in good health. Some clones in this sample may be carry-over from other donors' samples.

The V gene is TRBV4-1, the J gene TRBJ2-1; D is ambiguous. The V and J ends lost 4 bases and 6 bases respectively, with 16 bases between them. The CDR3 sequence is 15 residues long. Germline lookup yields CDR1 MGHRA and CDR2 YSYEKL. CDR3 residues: CASSLRVIQLNEQFF. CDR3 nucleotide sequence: TGCGCCAGCAGCCTCCGGGTAATACAACTCAATGAGCAGTTCTTC.

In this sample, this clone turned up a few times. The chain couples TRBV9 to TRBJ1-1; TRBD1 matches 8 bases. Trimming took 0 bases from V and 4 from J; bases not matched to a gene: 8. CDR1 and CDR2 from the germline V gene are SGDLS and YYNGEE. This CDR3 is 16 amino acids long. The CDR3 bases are TGTGCCAGCAGCGTAGGAGCAGGGGGCTCGGTCACTGAAGCTTTCTTT. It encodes CASSVGAGGSVTEAFF.

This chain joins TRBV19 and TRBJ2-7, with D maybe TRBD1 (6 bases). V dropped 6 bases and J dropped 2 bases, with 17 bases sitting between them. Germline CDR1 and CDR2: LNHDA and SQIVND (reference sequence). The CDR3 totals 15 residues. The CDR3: CASSPNRGGAYEQYF. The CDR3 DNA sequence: TGTGCCAGTAGCCCCAATAGAGGGGGAGCCTACGAGCAGTACTTC. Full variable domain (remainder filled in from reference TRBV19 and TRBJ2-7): DGGITQSPKYLFRKEGQNVTLSCEQNLNHDAMYWYRQDPGQGLRLIYYSQIVNDFQKGDIAEGYSVSREKKESFPLTVTSAQKNPTAFYLCASSPNRGGAYEQYFGPGTRLTVT.

The CDR3 DNA sequence: TGTGCCAGCAGCTTCCAGACAGGCCGTGGCACTGAAGCTTTCTTT. Translating it yields CASSFQTGRGTEAFF. The V call is TRBV6-1, the J call TRBJ1-1, with D maybe TRBD1 (6 bases). In germline, CDR1 is MNHNS, CDR2 SASEGT. There are 15 residues in the CDR3. V was cut by 6 bases and J by 4 bases, with 18 bases left in between.

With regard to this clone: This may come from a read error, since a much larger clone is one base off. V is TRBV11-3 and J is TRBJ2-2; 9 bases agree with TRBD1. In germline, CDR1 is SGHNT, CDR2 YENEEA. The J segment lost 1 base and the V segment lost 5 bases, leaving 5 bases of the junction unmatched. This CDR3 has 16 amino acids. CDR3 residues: CASSLQGAQNTGELFF. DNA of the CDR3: TGTGCCAGCAGCCTACAGGGGGCCCAGAACACCGGGGAGCTGTTTTTT.

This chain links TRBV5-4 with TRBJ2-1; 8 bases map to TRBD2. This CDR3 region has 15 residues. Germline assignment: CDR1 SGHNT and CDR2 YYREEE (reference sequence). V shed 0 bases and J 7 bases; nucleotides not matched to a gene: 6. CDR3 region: CASSLELAELNEQFF. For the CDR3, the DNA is TGTGCCAGCAGCTTGGAACTAGCGGAGCTGAATGAGCAGTTCTTC.

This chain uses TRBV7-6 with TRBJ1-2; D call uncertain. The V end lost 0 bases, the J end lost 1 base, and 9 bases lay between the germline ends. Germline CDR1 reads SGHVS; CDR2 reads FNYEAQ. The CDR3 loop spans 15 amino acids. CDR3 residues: CASSLAGRYNYGYTF. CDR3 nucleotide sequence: TGTGCCAGCAGCTTAGCGGGCAGGTATAACTATGGCTACACCTTC. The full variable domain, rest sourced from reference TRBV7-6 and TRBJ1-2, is GAGVSQSPRYKVTKRGQDVALRCDPISGHVSLYWYRQALGQGPEFLTYFNYEAQQDKSGLPNDRFSAERPEGSISTLTIQRTEQRDSAMYRCASSLAGRYNYGYTFGSGTRLTVV.

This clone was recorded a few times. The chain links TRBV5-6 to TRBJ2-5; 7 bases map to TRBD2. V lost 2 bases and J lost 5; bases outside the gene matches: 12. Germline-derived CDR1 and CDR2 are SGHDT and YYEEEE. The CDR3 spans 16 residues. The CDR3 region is CASSLAPGLRRETQYF. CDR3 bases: TGTGCCAGCAGCTTAGCCCCGGGACTAAGGAGGGAGACCCAGTACTTC.

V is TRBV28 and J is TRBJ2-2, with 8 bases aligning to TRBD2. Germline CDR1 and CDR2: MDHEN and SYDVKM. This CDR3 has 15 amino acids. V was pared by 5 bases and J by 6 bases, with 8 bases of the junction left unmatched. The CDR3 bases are TGTGCCAGCAGTCCCCGCGGGCGGGGGGCCGGGGAGCTGTTTTTT. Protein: CASSPRGRGAGELFF.

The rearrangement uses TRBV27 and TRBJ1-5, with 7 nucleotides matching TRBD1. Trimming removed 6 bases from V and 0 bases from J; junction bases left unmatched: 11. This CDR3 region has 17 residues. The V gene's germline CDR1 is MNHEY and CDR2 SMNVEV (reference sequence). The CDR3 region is CASRPKGTDYSNQPQHF. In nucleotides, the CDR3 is TGTGCCAGCAGACCTAAAGGGACAGACTATAGCAATCAGCCCCAGCATTTT.

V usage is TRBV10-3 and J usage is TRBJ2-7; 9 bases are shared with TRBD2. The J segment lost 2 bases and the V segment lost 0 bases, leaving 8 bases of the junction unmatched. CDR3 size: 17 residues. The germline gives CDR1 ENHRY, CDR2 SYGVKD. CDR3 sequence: CAISESYGGRDPYEQYF. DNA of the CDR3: TGTGCCATCAGTGAGTCGTACGGCGGGAGGGATCCCTACGAGCAGTACTTC.

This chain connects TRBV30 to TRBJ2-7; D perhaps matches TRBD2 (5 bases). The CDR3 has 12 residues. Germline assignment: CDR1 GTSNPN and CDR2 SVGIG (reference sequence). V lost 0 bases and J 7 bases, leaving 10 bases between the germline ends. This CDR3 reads CAWSVLPGEQYF. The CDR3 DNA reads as TGTGCCTGGAGTGTACTCCCGGGGGAGCAGTACTTC.

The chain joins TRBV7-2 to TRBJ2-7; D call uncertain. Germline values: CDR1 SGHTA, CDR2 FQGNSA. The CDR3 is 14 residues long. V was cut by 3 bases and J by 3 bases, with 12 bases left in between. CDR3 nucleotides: TGTGCCAGCAGCTTTTCCCTACTCGGCTACGAGCAGTACTTC. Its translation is CASSFSLLGYEQYF.

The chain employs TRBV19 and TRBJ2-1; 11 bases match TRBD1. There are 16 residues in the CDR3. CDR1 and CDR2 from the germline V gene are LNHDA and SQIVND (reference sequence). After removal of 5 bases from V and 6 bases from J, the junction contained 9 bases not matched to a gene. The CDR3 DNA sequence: TGTGCCAGTAGTGTACCCGGACAGGGGGCGCGCAATGAGCAGTTCTTC. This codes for CASSVPGQGARNEQFF.

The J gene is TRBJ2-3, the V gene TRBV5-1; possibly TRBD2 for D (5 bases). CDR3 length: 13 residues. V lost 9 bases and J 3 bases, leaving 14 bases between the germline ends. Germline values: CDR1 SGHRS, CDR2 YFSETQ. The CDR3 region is CATQLSGTDTQYF. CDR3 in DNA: TGCGCCACCCAATTGTCGGGGACAGATACGCAGTATTTT.

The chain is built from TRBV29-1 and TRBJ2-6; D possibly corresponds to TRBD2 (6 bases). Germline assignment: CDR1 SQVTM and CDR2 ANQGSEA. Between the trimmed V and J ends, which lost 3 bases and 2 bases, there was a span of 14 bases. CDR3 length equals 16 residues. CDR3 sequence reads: CSVDSTSLTGANVLTF. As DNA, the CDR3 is TGCAGCGTTGATTCGACTAGTTTGACTGGGGCCAACGTCCTGACTTTC.

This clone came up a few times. CDR3 sequence: CASSLGPEAFF. For the CDR3, the DNA is TGCGCCAGCAGCTTGGGTCCTGAAGCTTTCTTT. J is TRBJ1-1 and V is TRBV5-1; D gene ambiguous. Germline values: CDR1 SGHRS, CDR2 YFSETQ. V was pared by 0 bases and J by 6 bases, with 3 bases between. The length of the CDR3 is 11 residues.

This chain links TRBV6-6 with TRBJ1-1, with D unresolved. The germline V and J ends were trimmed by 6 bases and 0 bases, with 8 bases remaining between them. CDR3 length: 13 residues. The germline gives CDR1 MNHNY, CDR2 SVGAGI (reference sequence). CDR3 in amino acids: CASSLHVNTEAFF. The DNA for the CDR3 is TGTGCCAGCAGCCTACATGTGAACACTGAAGCTTTCTTT.

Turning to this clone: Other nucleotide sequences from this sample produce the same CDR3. The CDR3 sequence is CASSPRSGNTIYF. CDR3 in DNA: TGTGCCAGCAGCCCCCGCTCTGGAAACACCATATATTTT. V is TRBV6-5 and J is TRBJ1-3; no clear D. CDR3 length: 13 residues. Per the germline V gene, CDR1 is MNHEY and CDR2 is SVGAGI. V was pared by 6 bases and J by 0 bases, with 6 bases between.

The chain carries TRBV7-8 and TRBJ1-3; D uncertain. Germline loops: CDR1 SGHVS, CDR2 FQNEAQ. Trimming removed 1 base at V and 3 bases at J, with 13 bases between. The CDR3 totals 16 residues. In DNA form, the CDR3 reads TGTGCCAGCAGCTTAGTAGGAGATTGGGATGGAAACACCATATATTTT. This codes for CASSLVGDWDGNTIYF.

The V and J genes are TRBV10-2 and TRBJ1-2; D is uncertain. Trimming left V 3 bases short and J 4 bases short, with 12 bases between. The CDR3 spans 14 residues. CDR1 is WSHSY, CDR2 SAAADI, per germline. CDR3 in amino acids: CASSEWEGGYGYTF. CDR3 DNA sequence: TGCGCCAGCAGTGAATGGGAGGGAGGCTATGGCTACACCTTC.

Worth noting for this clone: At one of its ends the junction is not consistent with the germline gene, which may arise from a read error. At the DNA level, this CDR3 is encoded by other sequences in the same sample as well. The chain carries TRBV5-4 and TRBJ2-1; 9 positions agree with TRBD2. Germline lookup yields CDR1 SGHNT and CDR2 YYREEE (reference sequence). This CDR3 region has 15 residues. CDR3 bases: TGTGCCAGCAGCTTACTGGCTAGCGGGGACAATGAGCAATTCTTC. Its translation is CASSLLASGDNEQFF.

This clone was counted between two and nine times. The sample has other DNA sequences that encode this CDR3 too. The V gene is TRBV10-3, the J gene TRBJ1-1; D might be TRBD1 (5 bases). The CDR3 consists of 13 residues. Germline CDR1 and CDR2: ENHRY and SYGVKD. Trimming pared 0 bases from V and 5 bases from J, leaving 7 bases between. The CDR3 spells CAISESGGTEAFF. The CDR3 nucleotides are TGTGCCATCAGTGAGTCTGGGGGTACTGAAGCTTTCTTT.

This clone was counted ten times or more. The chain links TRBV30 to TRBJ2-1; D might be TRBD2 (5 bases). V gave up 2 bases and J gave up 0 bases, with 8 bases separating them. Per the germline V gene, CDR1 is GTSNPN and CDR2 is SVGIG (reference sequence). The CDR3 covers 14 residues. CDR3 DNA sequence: TGTGCCTGGAGTTCTAGCCTCTCCTACAATGAGCAGTTCTTC. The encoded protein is CAWSSSLSYNEQFF.

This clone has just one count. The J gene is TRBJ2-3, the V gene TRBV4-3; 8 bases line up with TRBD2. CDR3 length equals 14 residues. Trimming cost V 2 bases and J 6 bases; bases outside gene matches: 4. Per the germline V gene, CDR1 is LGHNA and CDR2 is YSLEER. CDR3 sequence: CASSQSSGSDTQYF. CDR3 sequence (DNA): TGCGCCAGCAGCCAATCGAGCGGGAGTGATACGCAGTATTTT.

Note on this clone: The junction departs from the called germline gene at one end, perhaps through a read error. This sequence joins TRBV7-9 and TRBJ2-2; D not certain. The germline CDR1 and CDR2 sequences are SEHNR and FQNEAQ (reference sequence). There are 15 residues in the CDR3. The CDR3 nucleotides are TGTGCCAGCAGCATAGCAACGGCCAACACCGGGGAGCTGTTTTTT. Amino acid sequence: CASSIATANTGELFF. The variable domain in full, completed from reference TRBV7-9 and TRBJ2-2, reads DTGVSQNPRHKITKRGQNVTFRCDPISEHNRLYWYRQTLGQGPEFLTYFQNEAQLEKSRLLSDRFSAERPKGSFSTLEIQRTEQGDSAMYLCASSIATANTGELFFGEGSRLTVL.

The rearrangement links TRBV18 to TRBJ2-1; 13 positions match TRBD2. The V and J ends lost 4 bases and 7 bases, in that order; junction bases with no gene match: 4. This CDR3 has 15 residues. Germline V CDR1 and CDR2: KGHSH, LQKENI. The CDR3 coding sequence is TGTGCCAGCTCACAAGGACTAGCGGGAGAGAATGAGCAGTTCTTC. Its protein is CASSQGLAGENEQFF.